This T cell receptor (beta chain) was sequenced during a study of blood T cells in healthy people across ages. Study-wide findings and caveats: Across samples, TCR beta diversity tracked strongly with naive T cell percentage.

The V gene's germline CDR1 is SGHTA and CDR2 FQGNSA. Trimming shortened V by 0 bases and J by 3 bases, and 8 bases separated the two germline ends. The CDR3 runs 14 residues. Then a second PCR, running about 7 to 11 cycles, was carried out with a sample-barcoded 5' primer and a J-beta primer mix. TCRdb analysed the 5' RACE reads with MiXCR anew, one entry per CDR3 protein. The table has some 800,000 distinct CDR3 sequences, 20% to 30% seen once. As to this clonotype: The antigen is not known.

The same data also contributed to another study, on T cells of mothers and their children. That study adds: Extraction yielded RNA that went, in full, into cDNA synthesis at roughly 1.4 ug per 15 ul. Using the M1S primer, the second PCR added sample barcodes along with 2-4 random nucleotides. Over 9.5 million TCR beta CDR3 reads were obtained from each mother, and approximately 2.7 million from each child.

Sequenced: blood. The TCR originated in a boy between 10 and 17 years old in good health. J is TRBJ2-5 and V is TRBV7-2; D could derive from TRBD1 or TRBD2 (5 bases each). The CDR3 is CASSLAWGKETQYF. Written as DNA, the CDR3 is TGTGCCAGCAGCTTAGCGTGGGGGAAAGAGACCCAGTACTTC.